Given below is one TCR beta chain in context. Its specificity is not known. CDR1 and CDR2 from the germline V gene are ENHRY and SYGVKD. The CDR3 consists of 13 residues. Germline trimming cut 4 bases from V and 8 bases from J; bases unmatched to any gene: 4. TCRdb recomputed calls from the RT-PCR reads with MiXCR, one row per CDR3 protein. Altogether about 190,000 distinct CDR3 sequences are present, 13% to 15% being singletons, with the ten largest covering 26%. The sample originates from a study of response to subunit inactivated influenza vaccine. General study points: Few new T cells, the authors suggested, are recruited by each seasonal influenza vaccination.

This TCR was recovered from a man aged 45-65 years who received an inactivated influenza vaccine. The source was CD8+ T cells sorted from PBMCs, collected around 5 days after vaccination. The genes are TRBV10-3 and TRBJ2-1; TRBD1 aligns across 8 bases. The CDR3 region is CAISAGQGDEQFF. The CDR3, as DNA: TGTGCCATCAGTGCCGGACAGGGCGATGAGCAGTTCTTC.